Listed here is a single T cell receptor (beta chain). The antigen is not known. A sort by CD45RO/CCR7/CD25/CD127/CD95/CD27 yielded CD4+ naive, central memory, regulatory and stem cell-like memory cells. Expressed TCRB transcripts got sequenced, as all isolated RNA was reverse transcribed. Generated by immunoSEQ multiplex PCR, the TCRdb table keeps only in-frame clones and is missing some. The sample has around 310,000 clones, around an eighth seen once. This sample is drawn from a study of beta chain features in type 1 diabetes. The study's findings and limits: Over-representation of high TCR-expressing cells was a possible consequence of cDNA sequencing. Across all four CD4+ subsets, people with type 1 diabetes showed modestly shorter TCRB CDR3s.

Looked up from germline, CDR1 is MGHDK and CDR2 is SYGVNS. This CDR3 has 15 amino acids. J gave up 1 base and V 5 bases, and 7 bases lay outside the gene matches. This clonotype was obtained from a woman between 18 and 29 years old with type 1 diabetes. The specimen sequenced was naive CD4+ T cells from blood. The chain recombines TRBV25-1 with TRBJ1-1, with TRBD1 identical over 7 bases. CDR3 nucleotide sequence: TGTGCCAGCAGTCGGGACAGCCCTTCGAACACTGAAGCTTTCTTT. Its protein is CASSRDSPSNTEAFF.